The clone carrying this TCR beta chain came up a few times. This record comes from a study of blood T cell repertoires in COVID-19. Profiled with immunoSEQ multiplex PCR; TCRdb holds only in-frame clones, not every one. Here the sample spans under 250,000 clones, roughly 84% being singletons. This CDR3 has 15 residues. The V end lost 0 bases, the J end lost 4 bases, and 10 bases lay between the germline ends. Germline V gene sequence: CDR1 SGHRS, CDR2 YFSETQ. The chain joins TRBV5-1 to TRBJ2-2, with a possible D match to TRBD2 (6 bases). The sequence derives from a woman in her twenties or thirties who had recovered from COVID-19. Sequenced sample: peripheral blood. The CDR3 coding sequence is TGCGCCAGCAGCTTGGGAGCGGGTACCACCGGGGAGCTGTTTTTT. Residues: CASSLGAGTTGELFF.